These 16 T cell receptor beta chains came from one sample sequenced in a study of cytomegalovirus exposure and HLA in healthy donors. Amplification used 60 Vbeta primers and 13 Jbeta primers. This table comes from immunoSEQ multiplex PCR, and its TCRdb copy is limited to in-frame clones, with some not included. The table lists roughly 170,000 clones, roughly 80% of them singletons. Sequencing input: PBMCs. The source is a woman aged 18-29 years in good health and CMV-seronegative.

This clone was detected only a few times. The chain is built from TRBV4-1 and TRBJ2-5; D gene ambiguous. V gave up 0 bases and J gave up 5 bases, with 7 bases separating them. Germline-derived CDR1 and CDR2 are MGHRA and YSYEKL. The CDR3 length is 13 residues. CDR3 nucleotide sequence: TGCGCCAGCAGCCAAGATGTCGAGGAGACCCAGTACTTC. It is translated as CASSQDVEETQYF.

This chain uses TRBV5-1 with TRBJ1-2; D is unclear. This CDR3 comprises 14 residues. Germline V gene lookup returns CDR1 SGHRS and CDR2 YFSETQ. The germline V and J ends were trimmed by 4 bases and 5 bases, with 15 bases remaining between them. In DNA, the CDR3 is TGCGCCAGCAGCCCCGAGGTCGGCGGGTATGGCTACACCTTC. This gives the protein CASSPEVGGYGYTF.

This rearrangement joins TRBV27 to TRBJ1-5; D remains unclear. The CDR3 totals 14 residues. With 1 base removed from V and 1 base from J, the gap between germline ends came to 5 bases. Germline V gives CDR1 MNHEY, CDR2 SMNVEV (reference sequence). Here the CDR3 DNA reads TGTGCCAGCAGTTTATTGGGCAGCAATCAGCCCCAGCATTTT. This codes for CASSLLGSNQPQHF.

CDR3 protein: CASSPKREGLRSLSEQFF. The CDR3 DNA reads as TGTGCCAGCTCCCCTAAGCGGGAGGGCCTTCGAAGCCTCAGTGAGCAGTTCTTC. This chain joins TRBV18 and TRBJ2-1; 10 bases match TRBD2. Trimming at V came to 6 bases and at J to 9 bases, leaving 20 bases not matched to a gene. This CDR3 contains 18 residues. CDR1 and CDR2 (germline): KGHSH, LQKENI.

This chain links TRBV30 with TRBJ2-5, with D tentatively TRBD1 (7 bases). The ends were cut back, 4 bases at V and 1 base at J, with 16 bases in the middle. The germline gives CDR1 GTSNPN, CDR2 SVGIG (reference sequence). This CDR3 spans 15 amino acids. CDR3 amino acids: CAWMVRGALQETQYF. The CDR3 DNA reads TGTGCCTGGATGGTCAGGGGGGCCCTCCAAGAGACCCAGTACTTC.

This CDR3 is CASSSGLATDTQYF. DNA for the CDR3: TGTGCCAGCAGCTCGGGACTAGCCACAGATACGCAGTATTTT. The chain carries TRBV11-2 and TRBJ2-3, with 9 nucleotides matching TRBD2. The CDR3 has 14 residues. The germline V gene has CDR1 SGHAT and CDR2 FQNNGV. The V and J ends lost 4 bases and 2 bases, in that order; junction bases with no gene match: 1.

The V call is TRBV28, the J call TRBJ2-7; TRBD1 agrees at 9 bases. Germline CDR1 is MDHEN and CDR2 is SYDVKM. V was clipped by 8 bases and J by 6 bases; unmatched bases: 11. The CDR3 sequence is 14 residues long. CDR3 sequence reads: CASAPYRGPGEQYF. As DNA, the CDR3 is TGTGCCAGCGCGCCCTACAGGGGGCCAGGCGAGCAGTACTTC.

This clone appeared once. The chain is built from TRBV29-1 and TRBJ2-7, with a tentative D call TRBD1 (6 bases). This CDR3 has 14 amino acids. With 4 bases removed from V and 2 bases from J, the gap between germline ends came to 15 bases. Looked up from germline, CDR1 is SQVTM and CDR2 is ANQGSEA. The CDR3 protein is CSVVEGTYAYEQYF. The CDR3 region has the DNA TGCAGCGTTGTCGAAGGGACATATGCCTACGAGCAGTACTTC.

The chain recombines TRBV6-5 with TRBJ2-7; TRBD1 matches at 8 bases. Germline-derived CDR1 and CDR2 are MNHEY and SVGAGI. This CDR3 region has 15 residues. Trimming cost V 2 bases and J 3 bases; bases outside gene matches: 6. Written as DNA, the CDR3 is TGTGCCAGCAGTTACGGACAGGGAGACCTCTACGAGCAGTACTTC. Encoded protein: CASSYGQGDLYEQYF.

The table lists this clone with a count of one. The chain recombines TRBV6-1 with TRBJ2-1; 10 nucleotides align to TRBD2. The V gene end was trimmed by 9 bases and the J gene end by 8 bases; junction bases not matched to a gene: 10. This CDR3 contains 14 residues. Germline assignment: CDR1 MNHNS and CDR2 SASEGT. The CDR3 reads CASQREGLWDEQFF. Written as DNA, the CDR3 is TGTGCCAGTCAGCGGGAGGGCCTTTGGGATGAGCAGTTCTTC.

The rearrangement uses TRBV27 and TRBJ2-1, with TRBD2 matching 7 bases. Per the germline V gene, CDR1 is MNHEY and CDR2 is SMNVEV (reference sequence). This CDR3 spans 15 amino acids. V dropped 2 bases and J dropped 7; count of bases not matched to a gene: 8. The CDR3: CASSLVGGVRNEQFF. The CDR3, as DNA: TGTGCCAGCAGTTTAGTGGGAGGGGTAAGAAATGAGCAGTTCTTC.

V gene TRBV9 combines with J gene TRBJ2-7; 8 nucleotides line up with TRBD1. Looked up from germline, CDR1 is SGDLS and CDR2 is YYNGEE. Germline trimming cut 4 bases from V and 4 bases from J; bases unmatched to any gene: 7. This CDR3 has 14 amino acids. The CDR3 region is CASSSGTGRYEQYF. The CDR3 nucleotides read TGTGCCAGCAGCTCCGGGACAGGCCGATACGAGCAGTACTTC.

The chain recombines TRBV6-6 with TRBJ1-5, with D uncertain. Trimming took 6 bases from V and 0 from J, leaving 12 bases between them. There are 15 residues in the CDR3. Germline V CDR1 and CDR2: MNHNY, SVGAGI (reference sequence). The CDR3 is CASRPKQNSNQPQHF. Written as DNA, the CDR3 is TGTGCCAGCAGGCCAAAACAGAATAGCAATCAGCCCCAGCATTTT.

The chain has TRBV19 and TRBJ1-3; TRBD1 matches at 12 bases. This CDR3 has 15 residues. Trimming removed 6 bases from V and 4 bases from J; junction bases left unmatched: 4. Germline V gives CDR1 LNHDA, CDR2 SQIVND (reference sequence). The CDR3 loop reads CASRGDRGLGNTIYF. The CDR3, as DNA: TGTGCCAGTAGGGGGGACAGGGGGCTCGGAAACACCATATATTTT.

The V call is TRBV6-1, the J call TRBJ2-7; 9 nucleotides align to TRBD1. This CDR3 region has 15 residues. V was pared by 1 base and J by 3 bases, with 4 bases of the junction left unmatched. Per the germline V gene, CDR1 is MNHNS and CDR2 is SASEGT. Here the CDR3 DNA reads TGTGCCAGCAGTGAAGATGTGACAGGGGGCTACGAGCAGTACTTC. It translates to CASSEDVTGGYEQYF.

This clone appeared a single time. The chain recombines TRBV2 with TRBJ1-1, with 10 bases that match TRBD1. V gave up 6 bases and J gave up 7 bases; unmatched junction bases: 5. Germline CDR1 is SNHLY and CDR2 is FYNNEI. There are 13 residues in the CDR3. CDR3 loop: CASRPGQGGEAFF. In DNA form, the CDR3 reads TGTGCCAGCAGGCCCGGACAGGGGGGTGAAGCTTTCTTT.